Sequencing of this TCR beta chain was carried out in a study of cytomegalovirus exposure and HLA in healthy donors. Study-wide results and limits: First-cohort TCR clusters tended to co-occur in the approximately 110 validation repertoires, a later analysis found. A classifier reportedly called cytomegalovirus status with high sensitivity and specificity. While the bulk of TCR sequences proved rare, some public TCRs turned up in many donors. Listed as cytomegalovirus-associated were 150 or so TCR beta chains.

Germline-derived CDR1 and CDR2 are DFQATT and SNEGSKA (reference sequence). V lost 3 bases and J 3 bases, leaving 6 bases between the germline ends. The CDR3 is made up of 11 amino acids. Produced via immunoSEQ multiplex PCR; TCRdb's table is partial and in-frame only. The repertoire holds 200,000 to 300,000 clones, with 90% as singletons. In the case of this clone: Its antigen is unidentified.

The source is a woman between 25 and 40 years old in good health and CMV-seronegative. V usage is TRBV20-1 and J usage is TRBJ2-7; D uncertain. The specimen was PBMCs. The CDR3, as DNA: TGCAGTGCTAGGAACGGCTACGAGCAGTACTTC. The encoded protein is CSARNGYEQYF.